The text below deals with one T cell receptor (beta chain). Its matching antigen is unknown. This may stem from a read error, because a much larger clone lies one nucleotide away. These data originate in a study of molecular identifiers for immune sequencing clone quantification. Study details: Replicates split RNA from around 20,000 or 100,000 naive CD8 cells five ways, and the researchers sequenced four portions. Study-level findings and limits: Amid 750,000 to 1,000,000 naive cells, spiked Jurkat TCR RNA from one cell was reportedly still detectable.

This CDR3 is built from 15 residues. Germline V gives CDR1 LGHDT, CDR2 YNNKEL (reference sequence). TCRdb re-called the PCR reads with MiXCR, one entry per CDR3 protein. The repertoire holds under 800,000 distinct CDR3 sequences, with roughly 25% as singletons. Naive CD8 sequencing libraries were generated from around 18,000 to 910,000 sorted cells, with 10%, 30% or 50% RNA as input. Source material: naive CD8+ T cells from blood, with Jurkat cell RNA spiked in. Subset reported: FACS-sorted CD8+CD4-CCR7+CD45RA+ naive T cells. The receptor's source is a human donor in good health. Some libraries in this study had Jurkat cell RNA spiked in. This sequence joins TRBV3-1 and TRBJ2-2; D remains ambiguous. As DNA, the CDR3 is TGTGCCAGCAACCAAGATTTGGGGATTACCGGGGAGCTGTTTTTT. It yields the protein CASNQDLGITGELFF.